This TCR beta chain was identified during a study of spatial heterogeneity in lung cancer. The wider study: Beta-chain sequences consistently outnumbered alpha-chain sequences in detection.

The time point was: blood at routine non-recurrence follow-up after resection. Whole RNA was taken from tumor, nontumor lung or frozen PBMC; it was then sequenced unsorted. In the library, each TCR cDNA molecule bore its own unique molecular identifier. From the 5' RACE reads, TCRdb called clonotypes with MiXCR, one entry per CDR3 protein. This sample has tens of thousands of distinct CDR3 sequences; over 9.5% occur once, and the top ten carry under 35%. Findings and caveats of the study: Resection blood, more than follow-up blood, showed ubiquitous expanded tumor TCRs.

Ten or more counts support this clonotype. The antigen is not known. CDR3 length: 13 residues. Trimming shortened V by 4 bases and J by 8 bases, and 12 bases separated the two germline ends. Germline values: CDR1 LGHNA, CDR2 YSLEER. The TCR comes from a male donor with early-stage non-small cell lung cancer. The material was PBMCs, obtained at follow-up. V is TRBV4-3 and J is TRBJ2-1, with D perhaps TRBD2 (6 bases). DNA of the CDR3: TGCGCCAGCAGCCTTAGGAGGGGACATGAGCAGTTCTTC. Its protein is CASSLRRGHEQFF.